This T cell receptor beta chain was captured by sequencing in a study of T cell responses to AZD1222 COVID-19 vaccine. Germline-derived CDR1 and CDR2 are SGHTA and FQGNSA. The CDR3 is made up of 14 amino acids. The germline V and J ends were trimmed by 1 base and 0 bases, with 7 bases remaining between them. The table came from immunoSEQ multiplex PCR; TCRdb's copy has only in-frame clones and leaves some out. The sample shows roughly 60,000 clones, 60% to 85% of them seen only once. This specimen consisted of peripheral blood, obtained 28 days after the second AZD1222 dose. The chain links TRBV7-2 to TRBJ2-7; D is ambiguous. The clonotype was recovered from an adult who received the AZD1222 COVID-19 vaccine. The CDR3 coding sequence is TGTGCCAGCAGCTTAGAGGTGGACTCCTACGAGCAGTACTTC. This gives the protein CASSLEVDSYEQYF. Filled out from reference TRBV7-2 and TRBJ2-7, the complete variable domain reads GAGVSQSPSNKVTEKGKDVELRCDPISGHTALYWYRQSLGQGLEFLIYFQGNSAPDKSGLPSDRFSAERTGGSVSTLTIQRTQQEDSAVYLCASSLEVDSYEQYFGPGTRLTVT.